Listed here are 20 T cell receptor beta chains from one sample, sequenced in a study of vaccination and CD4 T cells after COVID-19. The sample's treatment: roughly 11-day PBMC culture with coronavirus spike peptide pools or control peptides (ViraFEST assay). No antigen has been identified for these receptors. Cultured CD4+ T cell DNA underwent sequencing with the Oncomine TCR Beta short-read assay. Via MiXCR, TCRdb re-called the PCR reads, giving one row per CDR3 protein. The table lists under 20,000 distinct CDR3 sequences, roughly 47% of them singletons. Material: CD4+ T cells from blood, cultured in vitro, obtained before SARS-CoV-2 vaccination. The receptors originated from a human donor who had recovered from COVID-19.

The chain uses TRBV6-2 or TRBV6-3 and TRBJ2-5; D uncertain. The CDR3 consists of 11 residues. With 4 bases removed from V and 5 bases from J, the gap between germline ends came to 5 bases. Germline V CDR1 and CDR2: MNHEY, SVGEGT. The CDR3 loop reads CASSSRETQYF. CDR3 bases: TGTGCCAGCAGTTCCAGGGAGACCCAGTACTTC.

The CDR3 is CSAPEKQGAGGYTF. DNA of the CDR3: TGCAGTGCTCCTGAGAAACAGGGGGCCGGGGGCTACACCTTC. The chain carries TRBV20-1 and TRBJ1-2; TRBD1 agrees at 9 bases. Germline V gene sequence: CDR1 DFQATT, CDR2 SNEGSKA (reference sequence). With V trimmed by 5 bases and J by 8 bases, 12 bases remained unmatched. The CDR3 contains 14 residues.

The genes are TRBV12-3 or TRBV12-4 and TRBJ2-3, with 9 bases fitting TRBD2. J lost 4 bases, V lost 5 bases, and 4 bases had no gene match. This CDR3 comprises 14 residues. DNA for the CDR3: TGTGCCAGCAGTCCGGGACTAGCTTCAGATACGCAGTATTTT. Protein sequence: CASSPGLASDTQYF.

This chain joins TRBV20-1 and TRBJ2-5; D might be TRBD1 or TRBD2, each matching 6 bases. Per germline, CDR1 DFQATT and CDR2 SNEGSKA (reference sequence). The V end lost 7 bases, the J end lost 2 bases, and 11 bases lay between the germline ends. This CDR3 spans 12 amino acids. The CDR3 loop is CSGGATQETQYF. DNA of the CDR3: TGCAGTGGGGGGGCGACACAAGAGACCCAGTACTTC.

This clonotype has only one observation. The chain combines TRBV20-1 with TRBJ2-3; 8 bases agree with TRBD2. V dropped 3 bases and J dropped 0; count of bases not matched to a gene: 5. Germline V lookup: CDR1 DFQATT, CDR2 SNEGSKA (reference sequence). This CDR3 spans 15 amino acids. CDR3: CSARGLGASTDTQYF. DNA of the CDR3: TGCAGTGCTAGGGGACTAGGCGCGAGCACAGATACGCAGTATTTT.

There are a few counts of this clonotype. In nucleotides, the CDR3 is TGTGCCAGCAGCCCGGAGAGGAGCTCCTACGAGCAGTACTTC. It is translated as CASSPERSSYEQYF. The V gene is TRBV7-2, the J gene TRBJ2-7, with D hard to call. CDR1 and CDR2 (germline): SGHTA, FQGNSA. The CDR3 loop spans 14 amino acids. V was pared by 5 bases and J by 0 bases, with 11 bases between.

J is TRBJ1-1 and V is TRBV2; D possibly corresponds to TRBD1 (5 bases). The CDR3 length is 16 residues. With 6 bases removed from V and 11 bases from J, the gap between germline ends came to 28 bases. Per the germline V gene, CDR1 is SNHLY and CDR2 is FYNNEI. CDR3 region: CASSLKGVRGVAVAFF. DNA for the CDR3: TGTGCCAGCAGCCTAAAAGGGGTCCGCGGGGTGGCAGTGGCTTTCTTT.

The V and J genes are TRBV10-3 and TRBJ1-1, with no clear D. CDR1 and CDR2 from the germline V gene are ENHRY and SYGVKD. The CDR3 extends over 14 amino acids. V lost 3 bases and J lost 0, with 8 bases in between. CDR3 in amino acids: CAISEGQMNTEAFF. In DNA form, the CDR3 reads TGTGCCATCAGTGAAGGGCAGATGAACACTGAAGCTTTCTTT.

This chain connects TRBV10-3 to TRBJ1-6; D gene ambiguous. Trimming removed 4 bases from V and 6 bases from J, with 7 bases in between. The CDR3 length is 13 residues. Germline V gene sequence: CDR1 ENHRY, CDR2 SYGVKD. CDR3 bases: TGTGCCATCAGTGTGGAAGCTAATTCACCCCTCCACTTT. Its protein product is CAISVEANSPLHF.

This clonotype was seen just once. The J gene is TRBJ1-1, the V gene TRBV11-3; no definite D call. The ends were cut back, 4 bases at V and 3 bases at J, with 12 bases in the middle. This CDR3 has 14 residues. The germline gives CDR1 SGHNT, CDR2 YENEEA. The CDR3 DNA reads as TGTGCCAGCAGCTCCCGCATCGGGGACACTGAAGCTTTCTTT. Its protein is CASSSRIGDTEAFF.

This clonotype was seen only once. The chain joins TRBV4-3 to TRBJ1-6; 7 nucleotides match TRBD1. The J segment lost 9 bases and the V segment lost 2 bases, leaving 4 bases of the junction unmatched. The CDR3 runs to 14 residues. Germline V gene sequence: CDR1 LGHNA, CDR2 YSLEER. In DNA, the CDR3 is TGCGCCAGCAGCCAACACAGGGGAACTTCACCCCTCCACTTT. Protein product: CASSQHRGTSPLHF.

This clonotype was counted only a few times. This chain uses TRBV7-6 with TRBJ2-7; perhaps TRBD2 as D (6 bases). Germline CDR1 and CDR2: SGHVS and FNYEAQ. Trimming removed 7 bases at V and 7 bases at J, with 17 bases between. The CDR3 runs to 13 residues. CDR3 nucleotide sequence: TGTGCCAGCACGGGAGCTTCCAGTGGGGAGCAGTACTTC. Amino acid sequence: CASTGASSGEQYF.

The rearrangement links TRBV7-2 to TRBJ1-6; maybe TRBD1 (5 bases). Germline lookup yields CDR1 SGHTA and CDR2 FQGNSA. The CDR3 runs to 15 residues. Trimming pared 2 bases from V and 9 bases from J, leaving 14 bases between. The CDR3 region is CASSLRLGEASPLHF. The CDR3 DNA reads TGTGCCAGCAGCTTAAGGCTGGGGGAGGCTTCACCCCTCCACTTT.

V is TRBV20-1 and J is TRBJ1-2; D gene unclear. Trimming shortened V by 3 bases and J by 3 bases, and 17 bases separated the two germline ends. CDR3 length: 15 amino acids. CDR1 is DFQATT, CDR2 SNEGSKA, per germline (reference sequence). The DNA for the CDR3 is TGCAGTGCTAGGGGGTTAAGGATTTCTGACTATGGCTACACCTTC. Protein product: CSARGLRISDYGYTF.

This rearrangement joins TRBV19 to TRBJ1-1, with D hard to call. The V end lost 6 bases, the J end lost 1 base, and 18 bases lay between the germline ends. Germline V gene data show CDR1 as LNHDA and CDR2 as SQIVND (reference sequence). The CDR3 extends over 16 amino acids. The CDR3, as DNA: TGTGCCAGTAGCCTAAGGGTGGTGTCTCAGAACACTGAAGCTTTCTTT. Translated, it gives CASSLRVVSQNTEAFF.

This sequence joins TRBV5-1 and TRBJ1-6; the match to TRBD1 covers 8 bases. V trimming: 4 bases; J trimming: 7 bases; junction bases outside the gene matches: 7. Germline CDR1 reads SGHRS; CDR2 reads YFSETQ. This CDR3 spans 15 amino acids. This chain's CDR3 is CASSLQGAANSPLHF. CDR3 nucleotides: TGCGCCAGCAGCCTGCAGGGGGCGGCGAATTCACCCCTCCACTTT.

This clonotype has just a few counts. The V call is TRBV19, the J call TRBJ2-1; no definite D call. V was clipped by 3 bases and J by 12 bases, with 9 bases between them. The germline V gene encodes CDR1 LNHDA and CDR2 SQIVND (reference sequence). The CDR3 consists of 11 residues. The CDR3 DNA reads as TGTGCCAGTAGTATGGGGTCGGTGCAGTTCTTC. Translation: CASSMGSVQFF. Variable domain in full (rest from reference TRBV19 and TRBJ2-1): DGGITQSPKYLFRKEGQNVTLSCEQNLNHDAMYWYRQDPGQGLRLIYYSQIVNDFQKGDIAEGYSVSREKKESFPLTVTSAQKNPTAFYLCASSMGSVQFFGPGTRLTVL.

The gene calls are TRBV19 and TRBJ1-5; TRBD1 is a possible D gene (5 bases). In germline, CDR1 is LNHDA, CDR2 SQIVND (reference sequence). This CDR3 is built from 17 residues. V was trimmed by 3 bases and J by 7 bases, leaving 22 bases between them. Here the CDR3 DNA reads TGTGCCAGTAGTATTAGATCAGGCCCCGGGGGTGACCAGCCCCAGCATTTT. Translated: CASSIRSGPGGDQPQHF.

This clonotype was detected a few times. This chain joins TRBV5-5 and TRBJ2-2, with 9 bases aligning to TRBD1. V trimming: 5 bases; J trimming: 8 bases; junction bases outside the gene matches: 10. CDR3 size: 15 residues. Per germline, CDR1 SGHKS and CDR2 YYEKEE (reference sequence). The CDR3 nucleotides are TGTGCCAGCAGTCTGACAGGGGGAAGTGCGGGGGAGCTGTTTTTT. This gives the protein CASSLTGGSAGELFF.

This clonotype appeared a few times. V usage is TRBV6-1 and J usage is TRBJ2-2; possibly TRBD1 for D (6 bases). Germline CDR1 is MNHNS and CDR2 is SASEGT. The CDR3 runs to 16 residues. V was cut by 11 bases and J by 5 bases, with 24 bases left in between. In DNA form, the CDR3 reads TGTGCCGCCCCGGGGCAGGGGTCATTAAAGACCGGGGAGCTGTTTTTT. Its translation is CAAPGQGSLKTGELFF.